This TCR beta chain was sequenced for a study of blood T cell repertoires in COVID-19 (dated by TCRdb to about 2020). With respect to the entire study: Samples from collaborators originated in the United States, Italy and Spain and spanned both the acute and convalescent phases of COVID-19. The material from the prospective study consisted of cDNA or gDNA derived from T cells, B-cell-depleted T cells, or PBMCs. The dataset comprised deeply sampled blood TCRbeta repertoires from subjects exposed to, actively infected with, or recovered from COVID-19. A freely available public database, intended as a resource for researchers studying the immune response to SARS-CoV-2, is where the repertoires were released. The samples were drawn from the first 160 participants of the ongoing ImmuneRACE study and from some 1,300 subjects provided by 6 global collaborators. A de-identified subject ID, COVID-19 status, age in years and sex were almost always included in the sample metadata. HLA class I and class II types, where available, came from metadata supplied by the sample provider rather than from assay-based typing. Paper-wide results and their limitations: The quantity of clinical and demographic metadata differed by source and by participant and was supplied without curation.

V loses 0 bases of germline sequence and J loses 6 bases, and the interval between the two ends is 14 bases. Measured from the cysteine to the phenylalanine, the CDR3 is 15 residues long. Of the read, only the CDR3 DNA is kept; its 45 bases are in frame from base 1. The germline V gene supplies CDR1 MGHRA and CDR2 YSYEKL. The collaborating institutions used their own protocols to collect whole blood in K2EDTA tubes. For TCRbeta analysis, collaborators shipped samples as frozen whole blood, isolated PBMCs, or DNA extracted from either of those sample types. Comments on this clone: What antigen it recognizes has not been identified. No clone much larger than this one lies a single base away; base qualities are absent.

TCRbeta CDR3 regions were amplified from genomic DNA using the immunoSEQ Assay, a bias-controlled multiplex PCR. Turning to the authors' computational methods: Within the assay, amplification of reference gene primers was used to estimate how many nucleated cells each sample contained. To quantify the absolute abundance of each unique TCRbeta CDR3 rearrangement, sequence reads were collapsed and filtered. Productive Simpson clonality was computed per sample as the square root of Simpson's diversity index over productive rearrangements. TCRdb re-hosts the immuneACCESS table, in-frame sequences only. Its copies lack some clones; in the studies checked, an unresolved V gene accounts for under half of them, and the cause for the rest is not known. V and J calls and clone size are those listed in that table; D and trimming were worked out from the DNA. This sample is represented by some 58,000 clones; around nine tenths of them were singletons. Under 4.5% of the sample is taken by the ten largest.

This TCR came from a man aged 45-65 years with acute or convalescent COVID-19. The chain is assembled from TRBV4-1 and TRBJ1-2; the D gene is perhaps TRBD1, on 5 matching bases. The specimen sequenced was peripheral blood. The CDR3 is CASSQDRPRVDGYTF. The DNA is as follows: TGCGCCAGCAGCCAAGATCGCCCCAGGGTGGATGGCTACACCTTC.